These T cell receptor beta chains were read from a single sample in a study of blood T cell repertoires in COVID-19. Assay: immunoSEQ multiplex PCR; the TCRdb copy retains only in-frame clones and omits some. The top ten hold 1.5% of the sample, which has around 180,000 clones, roughly 80% seen once. The sample taken for sequencing was peripheral blood. The receptors come from a human donor in a cohort sampled during active COVID-19. Both conserved end residues are part of each CDR3. D genes are given only for firm matches. Clone size is shown for a subset of rows, as once, few, many or a class of expanded clone.

j_call,d_call,clone_size,v_call,cdr3_aa,cdr3_nt
TRBJ1-5,TRBD1,NA,TRBV6-5,CASSYKTGEGQPQHF,TGTGCCAGCAGTTACAAGACAGGGGAGGGCCAGCCCCAGCATTTT
TRBJ1-5,NA,NA,TRBV6-6,CASSSPDTVSNQPQHF,TGTGCCAGCAGTTCCCCCGACACCGTTAGCAATCAGCCCCAGCATTTT
TRBJ2-2,TRBD1,NA,TRBV25-1,CASSDPPGQGLDTGELFF,TGTGCCAGCAGTGATCCCCCGGGACAGGGATTGGACACCGGGGAGCTGTTTTTT
TRBJ1-5,TRBD1,NA,TRBV18,CASSATGVGNQPQHF,TGTGCCAGCTCAGCGACAGGGGTGGGCAATCAGCCCCAGCATTTT
TRBJ2-1,TRBD1,NA,TRBV5-4,CASSLVDRGYNEQFF,TGTGCCAGCAGCTTGGTTGACAGGGGTTACAATGAGCAGTTCTTC
TRBJ2-3,NA,NA,TRBV25-1,CASSVGGTDTQYF,TGTGCCAGCAGCGTGGGGGGTACAGATACGCAGTATTTT
TRBJ2-7,NA,NA,TRBV7-9,CASSYRDTLTYEQYF,TGTGCCAGCAGCTACCGGGACACCTTGACCTACGAGCAGTACTTC
TRBJ2-7,TRBD2,NA,TRBV28,CASSPWASGSYEQYF,TGTGCCAGCAGCCCATGGGCTAGCGGGTCTTACGAGCAGTACTTC
TRBJ2-1,NA,once,TRBV7-8,CASSPRQSNEQFF,TGTGCCAGCAGCCCTCGACAGTCTAATGAGCAGTTCTTC
TRBJ1-1,NA,once,TRBV6-2/TRBV6-3,CASSTNRGMNTEAFF,TGTGCCAGCAGTACAAATCGGGGTATGAACACTGAAGCTTTCTTT
TRBJ1-1,NA,NA,TRBV12-3/TRBV12-4,CASSLWGEAFF,TGTGCCAGCAGTTTATGGGGCGAAGCTTTCTTT
TRBJ1-4,NA,once,TRBV28,CASSFDQSTNEKLFF,TGTGCCAGCAGTTTCGATCAGTCAACTAATGAAAAACTGTTTTTT
TRBJ1-5,NA,few,TRBV11-2,CASSVYSNQPQHF,TGTGCCAGCAGCGTGTATAGCAATCAGCCCCAGCATTTT
TRBJ2-5,NA,few,TRBV5-4,CASSLAGETQYF,TGTGCCAGCAGCTTGGCCGGGGAGACCCAGTACTTC
TRBJ1-5,TRBD1,NA,TRBV10-2,CASKDDRGNQPQHF,TGCGCCAGCAAAGATGACAGGGGCAATCAGCCCCAGCATTTT
TRBJ2-7,TRBD2,NA,TRBV6-5,CASSLGLAWGQYF,TGTGCCAGCAGTTTGGGACTAGCTTGGGGGCAGTACTTC
TRBJ2-2,TRBD1,NA,TRBV4-3,CASSPGTGEYTGELFF,TGCGCCAGCAGCCCCGGGACAGGGGAGTACACCGGGGAGCTGTTTTTT
TRBJ2-7,TRBD1,NA,TRBV18,CASRGTGSSYEQYF,TGTGCCAGCCGTGGGACAGGTAGCTCCTACGAGCAGTACTTC
TRBJ2-7,NA,NA,TRBV4-1,CASSHGLSQGEQYF,TGCGCCAGCAGCCATGGTCTCAGCCAGGGGGAGCAGTACTTC
TRBJ2-1,TRBD2,NA,TRBV24-1,CATSPYEGGPHNEQFF,TGTGCCACCAGCCCCTATGAGGGAGGGCCCCACAATGAGCAGTTCTTC
TRBJ1-1,TRBD1,NA,TRBV6-5,CASSQQGAYTEAFF,TGTGCCAGCAGTCAACAGGGGGCTTACACTGAAGCTTTCTTT
TRBJ1-1,NA,NA,TRBV12-3/TRBV12-4,CASSSWNTEAFF,TGTGCCAGCAGTTCATGGAACACTGAAGCTTTCTTT
TRBJ2-7,NA,NA,TRBV9,CASSVAGGNEQYF,TGTGCCAGCAGCGTAGCTGGGGGGAACGAGCAGTACTTC
TRBJ2-7,TRBD2,NA,TRBV7-3,CASSLTAGVGNEQYF,TGTGCCAGCAGCTTAACGGCGGGAGTGGGAAACGAGCAGTACTTC